Below, one T cell receptor (beta chain) is given with its context. This clonotype was seen a handful of times. Its specific antigen is unknown. No qualities accompany the bases; no much larger clone lies one base away. The TCR beta CDR3 region was amplified with a multiplex PCR system whose first round ran for approximately 11 cycles using 32 V-gene forward primers and 13 J-gene reverse primers. The first PCR round used a QIAGEN Multiplex PCR Kit, and the primer sequences were filed in Chinese patent CN105087789A. In a second PCR round, Illumina universal primers were added with the Phusion High-Fidelity PCR Kit. Sequencing of the TCR libraries was done on the Illumina HiSeq X Ten platform in paired-end mode with a 151 bp read length. Per the authors' processing: Reads lacking multiplex PCR primers were removed with Cutadapt, read pairs were merged with PEAR, and CDR3 regions were called with MiXCR default settings. Repertoire diversity used Shannon entropy, and clonality was computed as one minus Shannon entropy divided by ln of productive unique sequence count. Dominant or high-frequency T-cell clones were defined as clonotypes at frequencies of at least 0.5%. TCRdb reanalyzed the raw reads on its own, using fastp at Q25 for trimming and MiXCR for clone calling, and kept in-frame beta chains. Here each entry gathers all rows of one CDR3 protein and keeps the most common genes and DNA. These V and J calls derive from TCRdb rather than the authors' analysis. The sample has about 1,300 distinct CDR3 sequences on record, 31% of them singletons. More than 35% of the sample comes from the top ten.

The CDR3 starts with the cysteine, ends with the phenylalanine, and has 14 residues. Of all the DNA, just the CDR3 is kept, 42 bases in frame from base 1. Via the germline V gene, CDR1 is SQVTM and CDR2 ANQGSEA. V has 6 bases trimmed and J has 5 bases trimmed; junction bases matching no gene number 9. These data originate in a study of immune heterogeneity within non-small cell lung tumors (dated by TCRdb to 2016 to 2019). As for the study more broadly: By histology, several squamous cell carcinomas, about nine non-squamous carcinomas and 1 tumor not otherwise specified were included. The study combined whole-exome sequencing, RNA-seq and TCR beta repertoire sequencing of multiple spatially distinct regions from each NSCLC tumor to examine intratumoral immune heterogeneity. Transcriptome data were available for just roughly 40 loci from about twelve patients, whereas TCR repertoire analysis spanned approximately 57 tumor loci from fewer than 17 patients. Neoantigen binding to each patient's HLA alleles was predicted with netMHCpan-3.0 for mutant peptides of 8 to 11 amino acids. The research as a whole found: Local tumor mutational burden and local T-cell repertoire clonality had a statistically significant but moderate positive correlation (R about 0.35). For the most part, high-frequency TCR beta clonotypes differed from one individual patient to another. Identical dominant CDR3B clonotypes recurred across loci within a patient, yet different tumor locations also harbored unique high-frequency clones.

Genomic DNA was extracted from bulk tumor tissue and used as the TCR template, and around 540 ng gDNA was amplified per sample. During surgery, several biopsies were collected from each primary tumor and placed as far from one another as possible within the tumor mass. The study cohort was described as untreated, and patients were newly diagnosed NSCLC cases undergoing curative surgery. The samples came from 15 or so patients with newly diagnosed non-small cell lung cancer who were having surgery intended to be curative. The resected tumor masses were reviewed by two independent pathologists. Only high-quality DNA and RNA samples were carried forward to sequencing.

The sequence derives from a man in his fifties or sixties with non-small cell lung cancer. Material: lung tumor tissue. Here the chain combines TRBV29-1 and TRBJ2-5, and 10 junctional nucleotides match TRBD1. The bases read TGCAGCGTAGATGGACAGGGGGTGGTGGAGACCCAGTACTTC. Its protein product is CSVDGQGVVETQYF. With the portions outside the CDR3 filled from the reference TRBV29-1 and TRBJ2-5 genes, the complete variable region becomes SAVISQKPSRDICQRGTSLTIQCQVDSQVTMMFWYRQQPGQSLTLIATANQGSEATYESGFVIDKFPISRPNLTFSTLTVSNMSPEDSSIYLCSVDGQGVVETQYFGPGTRLLVL.